The 26 T cell receptor beta chains in this list originate from one sample, sequenced in a study of regulatory T cells in long-lasting Graves disease. To make TCR beta libraries, researchers used iRepertoire HTBI primers and Arm-PCR of CDR3 regions. Each CDR3 protein gets one entry after TCRdb re-called the multiplex PCR reads with MiXCR. The table shows about 420,000 distinct CDR3 sequences, with about 17% occurring only once. Time point given: newly diagnosed GD, antithyroid drugs for less than 3 months. Following extraction of RNA from PBMCs, that RNA was used to make the TCR library. These data also featured in a second study, about T cells in Graves' hyperthyroidism and ophthalmopathy.

Source: peripheral blood mononuclear cells (PBMCs), taken at new diagnosis, from a patient treated with antithyroid drugs. Receptors originate from a woman aged 18-29 years with Graves disease.

This clonotype came up many times. V gene TRBV6-5 combines with J gene TRBJ2-2, with D perhaps matching TRBD2 (6 bases). This CDR3 has 17 residues. Germline assignment: CDR1 MNHEY and CDR2 SVGAGI. V lost 0 bases and J lost 5, with 16 bases in between. The CDR3 DNA sequence: TGTGCCAGCAGTTACTCGGGGATGGGGACTCAAACCGGGGAGCTGTTTTTT. Its translation: CASSYSGMGTQTGELFF.

This clonotype was seen more than once but under ten times. The rearrangement uses TRBV5-1 and TRBJ2-1; 10 bases agree with TRBD2. The CDR3 sequence is 15 residues long. The germline V gene has CDR1 SGHRS and CDR2 YFSETQ. V was pared by 3 bases and J by 6 bases, with 6 bases of the junction left unmatched. The CDR3 DNA sequence: TGCGCCAGCAGCTCAGGGACTAGCGAGGTCAATGAGCAGTTCTTC. Protein: CASSSGTSEVNEQFF.

For this clonotype: It may be a read error: a sequence one base away is much more abundant. The missing conserved phenylalanine or tryptophan at the end of this CDR3 makes a read error likely. The V and J genes are TRBV6-1 and TRBJ1-5, with a weak D call TRBD1 (6 bases). The germline V gene encodes CDR1 MNHNS and CDR2 SASEGT. The CDR3 spans 16 residues. Trimming shortened V by 6 bases and J by 2 bases, and 17 bases separated the two germline ends. As DNA, the CDR3 is TGTGCCAGCAGCCCCAAGTCACAGGGAGGCAATCAGCCCCAGCATTCT. As protein: CASSPKSQGGNQPQHS.

In its sample, this clonotype was seen many times. For the CDR3, the DNA is TGTGCCAGCGGGAACCCGGGACTAGCGGCTTACGAGCAGTACTTC. Amino acids: CASGNPGLAAYEQYF. This rearrangement joins TRBV2 to TRBJ2-7; 11 nucleotides agree with TRBD2. This CDR3 has 15 amino acids. The J segment lost 4 bases and the V segment lost 8 bases, leaving 10 bases of the junction unmatched. Germline CDR1 is SNHLY and CDR2 is FYNNEI.

This chain joins TRBV7-3 and TRBJ2-1, with TRBD2 matching over 11 bases. Germline lookup yields CDR1 SGHTA and CDR2 FQGTGA. CDR3 length: 21 amino acids. The J segment lost 7 bases and the V segment lost 1 base, leaving 21 bases of the junction unmatched. The chain's CDR3 is CASSLKIGTGPTSGSSNEQFF. CDR3 bases: TGTGCCAGCAGCTTAAAGATCGGGACAGGACCTACTAGCGGGAGTTCGAATGAGCAGTTCTTC.

Of note for this clonotype: One end of the junction is discordant with germline, which a read error may explain. The chain employs TRBV5-1 and TRBJ2-5; the match to TRBD2 covers 7 bases. The V gene's germline CDR1 is SGHRS and CDR2 YFSETQ. This CDR3 is built from 16 residues. The CDR3 DNA reads as TGCGCCGGCAGCCCCGGACATACTAGCGCACGAGAGACCCAGTACTTC. Translated, it gives CAGSPGHTSARETQYF. Full variable domain (rest looked up from reference TRBV5-1 and TRBJ2-5): KAGVTQTPRYLIKTRGQQVTLSCSPISGHRSVSWYQQTPGQGLQFLFEYFSETQRNKGNFPGRFSGRQFSNSRSEMNVSTLELGDSALYLCAGSPGHTSARETQYFGPGTRLLVL.

The V call is TRBV15, the J call TRBJ2-3, with TRBD2 matching over 12 bases. The CDR3 spans 15 residues. J lost 0 bases, V lost 8 bases, and 3 bases had no gene match. The germline CDR1 and CDR2 sequences are LNHNV and YYDKDF (reference sequence). The CDR3 region is CATLAGGGSTDTQYF. Written as DNA, the CDR3 is TGTGCCACCCTAGCGGGAGGGGGAAGCACAGATACGCAGTATTTT.

This clonotype was counted many times. This chain connects TRBV29-1 to TRBJ2-7; D might be TRBD2 (5 bases). Germline V gives CDR1 SQVTM, CDR2 ANQGSEA. This CDR3 comprises 13 residues. V was shortened by 2 bases and J by 2 bases, with 10 bases between the two germline ends. The CDR3 DNA is TGCAGCGTTGAACAGGACGGGACCTACGAGCAGTACTTC. It yields the protein CSVEQDGTYEQYF.

The V call is TRBV2, the J call TRBJ2-1; D is uncertain. The CDR3 length is 14 residues. CDR1 and CDR2 (germline): SNHLY, FYNNEI. Between the trimmed V and J ends, which lost 4 bases and 0 bases, there was a span of 7 bases. CDR3 sequence reads: CASSVLHSYNEQFF. CDR3 DNA sequence: TGTGCCAGCAGTGTACTGCACTCCTACAATGAGCAGTTCTTC. Full variable domain (rest looked up from reference TRBV2 and TRBJ2-1): EPEVTQTPSHQVTQMGQEVILRCVPISNHLYFYWYRQILGQKVEFLVSFYNNEISEKSEIFDDQFSVERPDGSNFTLKIRSTKLEDSAMYFCASSVLHSYNEQFFGPGTRLTVL.

This clonotype has a count of ten or more. The chain links TRBV28 to TRBJ1-4, with 9 bases identical to TRBD1. This CDR3 is 15 amino acids long. Trimming cost V 5 bases and J 8 bases; bases outside gene matches: 9. Germline V CDR1 and CDR2: MDHEN, SYDVKM. CDR3 loop: CASSQPRQGGEKLFF. CDR3 sequence (DNA): TGTGCCAGCAGTCAGCCACGACAGGGGGGGGAAAAACTGTTTTTT.

The table lists this clonotype with many counts. CDR3 in DNA: TGTGCCAGCAGCTTTGAGCGGGAGGGTTACAATGAGCAGTTCTTC. It is translated as CASSFEREGYNEQFF. This rearrangement joins TRBV5-6 to TRBJ2-1; 10 bases agree with TRBD2. V was pared by 2 bases and J by 4 bases, with 3 bases of the junction left unmatched. The CDR3 consists of 15 residues. Germline-derived CDR1 and CDR2 are SGHDT and YYEEEE.

The rearrangement joins TRBV7-3 to TRBJ2-7; 11 nucleotides line up with TRBD2. Germline CDR1 SGHTA, CDR2 FQGTGA. The CDR3 totals 16 residues. The J segment lost 0 bases and the V segment lost 4 bases, leaving 5 bases of the junction unmatched. This chain's CDR3 is CASSSGLAGSSYEQYF. DNA of the CDR3: TGTGCCAGCAGCTCAGGACTAGCGGGTAGCTCCTACGAGCAGTACTTC.

This clonotype was recorded at least ten times. The rearrangement joins TRBV7-2 to TRBJ2-1, with TRBD2 matching over 7 bases. Germline CDR1 and CDR2: SGHTA and FQGNSA. V dropped 0 bases and J dropped 8; count of bases not matched to a gene: 10. The CDR3 consists of 16 residues. CDR3 DNA sequence: TGTGCCAGCAGCTTAGCAGCGGGACTCCCGTCCCATGAGCAGTTCTTC. This gives the protein CASSLAAGLPSHEQFF.

Turning to this clonotype: This may be a read error, as it is one base from a much larger clone. V usage is TRBV29-1 and J usage is TRBJ2-2; TRBD1 matches at 9 bases. The CDR3 has 13 amino acids. CDR1 SQVTM and CDR2 ANQGSEA come from the germline V gene. This chain's CDR3 is CSAGTGFTGKLFF. CDR3 in DNA: TGCAGCGCCGGGACAGGGTTCACCGGGAAGCTGTTTTTT.

This clonotype was observed at least ten times. The V and J genes are TRBV7-9 and TRBJ2-7; D is possibly TRBD2 (5 bases). Germline CDR1 is SEHNR and CDR2 is FQNEAQ (reference sequence). The V end lost 5 bases, the J end lost 5 bases, and 19 bases lay between the germline ends. The CDR3 is 15 residues long. The CDR3 region has the DNA TGTGCCAGCAGCCCCGACGAAGCCCCCGGGGACGAGCAGTACTTC. As protein: CASSPDEAPGDEQYF.

This clonotype has only a few counts. V is TRBV29-1 and J is TRBJ2-7, with D hard to call. Germline-derived CDR1 and CDR2 are SQVTM and ANQGSEA. CDR3 length: 12 amino acids. Trimming removed 5 bases at V and 2 bases at J, with 10 bases between. CDR3 residues: CSVRQAPYEQYF. CDR3 DNA sequence: TGCAGCGTTCGCCAGGCACCCTACGAGCAGTACTTC.

This clonotype came up many times. The V and J genes are TRBV6-5 and TRBJ2-2; no definite D call. Trimming pared 0 bases from V and 8 bases from J, leaving 7 bases between. Germline CDR1 reads MNHEY; CDR2 reads SVGAGI. The CDR3 loop spans 13 amino acids. The CDR3 region has the DNA TGTGCCAGCAGTTACTCGAGTGTGGGGGAGCTGTTTTTT. Translating gives CASSYSSVGELFF.

This clonotype was detected ten times or more. The chain links TRBV7-3 to TRBJ2-1; unclear D gene. The germline V gene encodes CDR1 SGHTA and CDR2 FQGTGA. V lost 5 bases, J lost 0 bases, and 11 bases lay in between. The length of the CDR3 is 15 residues. CDR3 residues: CASSRYRGSYNEQFF. CDR3 nucleotide sequence: TGTGCCAGCAGCCGATACAGAGGCTCCTACAATGAGCAGTTCTTC.

This clonotype has ten or more counts. This sequence joins TRBV20-1 and TRBJ2-7, with 8 bases aligning to TRBD2. The CDR3 is 15 amino acids. In germline, CDR1 is DFQATT, CDR2 SNEGSKA (reference sequence). The V and J ends lost 4 bases and 5 bases, in that order; junction bases with no gene match: 13. The DNA of the CDR3 is TGCAGTGCTAAGGAGTTGGAGCGGGAGTCCAACGAGCAGTACTTC. Protein product: CSAKELERESNEQYF.

This clonotype was picked up a small number of times. The chain employs TRBV20-1 and TRBJ2-5, with 10 bases that match TRBD2. From germline, CDR1 is DFQATT and CDR2 SNEGSKA (reference sequence). This CDR3 has 15 amino acids. Losses at the gene ends were 3 bases for V and 5 bases for J; bases not matched to a gene: 9. This chain's CDR3 is CSASGLAEVGETQYF. The CDR3 DNA reads as TGCAGTGCTAGCGGACTAGCGGAAGTCGGGGAGACCCAGTACTTC.

The V and J genes are TRBV9 and TRBJ2-1; 10 bases agree with TRBD2. Germline V gene data show CDR1 as SGDLS and CDR2 as YYNGEE. The CDR3 is 15 residues long. Trimming took 4 bases from V and 7 from J; bases not matched to a gene: 8. The CDR3 bases are TGTGCCAGCAGCCTCCTAGCGGGAGCGGAGAATGAGCAGTTCTTC. Its translation is CASSLLAGAENEQFF. The complete variable domain, with remaining parts taken from reference TRBV9 and TRBJ2-1, reads DSGVTQTPKHLITATGQRVTLRCSPRSGDLSVYWYQQSLDQGLQFLIQYYNGEERAKGNILERFSAQQFPDLHSELNLSSLELGDSALYFCASSLLAGAENEQFFGPGTRLTVL.

This chain connects TRBV28 to TRBJ2-7; unclear D gene. Germline V gene sequence: CDR1 MDHEN, CDR2 SYDVKM. V lost 6 bases to trimming and J lost 5 bases, with 14 bases between them. CDR3 length: 13 amino acids. Written as DNA, the CDR3 is TGTGCCAGCAGCTTGGGTTCCCCCAACGAGCAGTACTTC. It is translated as CASSLGSPNEQYF.

This clonotype has only a few counts. A clone one base away is much larger, so this may be a read error. The CDR3 loop is CASSLTSGSHEQFF. In DNA, the CDR3 is TGTGCCAGCAGTTTGACTAGCGGGTCCCACGAGCAGTTCTTC. The chain links TRBV12-3 or TRBV12-4 to TRBJ2-1; 10 bases align to TRBD2. With V trimmed by 3 bases and J by 10 bases, 6 bases remained unmatched. The CDR3 is 14 amino acids.

There are a few counts of this clonotype. This chain uses TRBV7-9 with TRBJ2-2; D gene unclear. Germline assignment: CDR1 SEHNR and CDR2 FQNEAQ (reference sequence). Trimming pared 8 bases from V and 4 bases from J, leaving 11 bases between. CDR3 length: 13 residues. The CDR3 DNA follows: TGTGCCAGCGCCACCCGTGGCACCGGGGAGCTGTTTTTT. It specifies CASATRGTGELFF.

J is TRBJ2-2 and V is TRBV6-1, with D perhaps matching TRBD2 (6 bases). CDR3 length: 16 amino acids. Per germline, CDR1 MNHNS and CDR2 SASEGT. V was clipped by 4 bases and J by 3 bases, with 15 bases between them. The CDR3 protein is CASSAPGAGYTGELFF. As DNA, the CDR3 is TGTGCCAGCAGTGCCCCCGGGGCGGGATACACCGGGGAGCTGTTTTTT.

This clonotype was counted ten times or more. V and J are TRBV20-1 and TRBJ2-1; the match to TRBD2 covers 9 bases. Germline values: CDR1 DFQATT, CDR2 SNEGSKA (reference sequence). The CDR3 totals 16 residues. The junction had 4 bases not matched to a gene; V was cut back by 1 base and J by 0 bases. Here the CDR3 reads CSARGSGRHSYNEQFF. In DNA, the CDR3 is TGCAGTGCTAGAGGAAGCGGGAGGCACTCCTACAATGAGCAGTTCTTC.